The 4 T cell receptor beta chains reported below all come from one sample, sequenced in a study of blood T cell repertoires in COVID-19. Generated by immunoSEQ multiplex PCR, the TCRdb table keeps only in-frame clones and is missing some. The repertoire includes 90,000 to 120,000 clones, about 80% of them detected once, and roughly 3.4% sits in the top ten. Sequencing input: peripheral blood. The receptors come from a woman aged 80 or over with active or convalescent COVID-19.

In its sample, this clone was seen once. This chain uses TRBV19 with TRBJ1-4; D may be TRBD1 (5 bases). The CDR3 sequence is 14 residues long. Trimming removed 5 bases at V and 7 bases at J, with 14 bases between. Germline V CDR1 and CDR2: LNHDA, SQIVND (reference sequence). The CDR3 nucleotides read TGTGCCAGTAGTGACCGGGGGTGGGGTGAAAAACTGTTTTTT. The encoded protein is CASSDRGWGEKLFF. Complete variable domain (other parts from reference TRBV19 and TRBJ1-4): DGGITQSPKYLFRKEGQNVTLSCEQNLNHDAMYWYRQDPGQGLRLIYYSQIVNDFQKGDIAEGYSVSREKKESFPLTVTSAQKNPTAFYLCASSDRGWGEKLFFGSGTQLSVL.

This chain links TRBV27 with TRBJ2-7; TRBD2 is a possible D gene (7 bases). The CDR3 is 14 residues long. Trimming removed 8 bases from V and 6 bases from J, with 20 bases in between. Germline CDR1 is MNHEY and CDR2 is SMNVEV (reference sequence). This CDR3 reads CASAIKGGLGEQYF. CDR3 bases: TGTGCCAGCGCTATTAAGGGGGGGCTAGGCGAGCAGTACTTC.

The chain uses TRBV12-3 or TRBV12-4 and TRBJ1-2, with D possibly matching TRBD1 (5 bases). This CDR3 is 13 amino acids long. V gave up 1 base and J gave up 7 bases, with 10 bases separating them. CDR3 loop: CASSLEGATGYTF. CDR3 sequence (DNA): TGTGCCAGCAGTTTAGAAGGGGCCACTGGCTACACCTTC.

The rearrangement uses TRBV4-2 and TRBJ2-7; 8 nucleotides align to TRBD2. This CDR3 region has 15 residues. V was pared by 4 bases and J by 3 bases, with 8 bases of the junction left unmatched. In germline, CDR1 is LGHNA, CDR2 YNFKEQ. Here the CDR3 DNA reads TGTGCCAGCAGCCCCCAAACGGGGGGGGACTACGAGCAGTACTTC. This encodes CASSPQTGGDYEQYF.